This T cell receptor (beta chain) was found in a study of T cells in Graves' hyperthyroidism and ophthalmopathy. CDR3 size: 13 residues. V was clipped by 3 bases and J by 0 bases, with 3 bases between them. Germline CDR1 is DFQATT and CDR2 is SNEGSKA (reference sequence). This clonotype was counted many times. Clinical symptoms, serum thyroxine, TRAb, thyroid ultrasound and orbital computed tomography informed diagnoses. TCR beta CDR3 region amplification was performed from RNA transcripts. With the HTBI primer set, the TCR CDR3 went through a first round of RT-PCR. Using its own MiXCR run on the multiplex PCR reads, TCRdb lists one record per CDR3 protein. The top ten clones hold roughly 6.5% of a sample with approximately 700,000 distinct CDR3 sequences, less than 45% of them seen once.

This receptor was identified in an adult man with Graves' disease, either hyperthyroidism or ophthalmopathy (not recorded which). The rearrangement links TRBV20-1 to TRBJ2-6; D remains unclear. Sample: peripheral blood or thyroid tissue (not recorded which). CDR3 region: CSASSSGANVLTF. DNA of the CDR3: TGCAGTGCTAGCTCCTCTGGGGCCAACGTCCTGACTTTC.